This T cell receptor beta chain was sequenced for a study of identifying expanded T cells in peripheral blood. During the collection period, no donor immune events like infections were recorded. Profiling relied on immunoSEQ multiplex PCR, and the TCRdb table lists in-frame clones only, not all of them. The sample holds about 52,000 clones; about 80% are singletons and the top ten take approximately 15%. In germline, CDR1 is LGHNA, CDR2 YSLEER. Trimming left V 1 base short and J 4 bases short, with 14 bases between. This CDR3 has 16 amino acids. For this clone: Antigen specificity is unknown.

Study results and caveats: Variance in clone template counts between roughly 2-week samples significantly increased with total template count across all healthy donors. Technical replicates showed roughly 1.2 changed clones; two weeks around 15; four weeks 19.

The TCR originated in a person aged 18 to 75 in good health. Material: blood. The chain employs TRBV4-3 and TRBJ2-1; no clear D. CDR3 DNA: TGCGCCAGCAGCCAAGGTTCAGGCGGCTCATACAATGAGCAGTTCTTC. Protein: CASSQGSGGSYNEQFF.